One sample yielded the 23 T cell receptor beta chains listed below, sequenced in a study of T-cell reconstitution after alpha-beta-depleted transplantation in children. Unique molecular identifiers tagged the TCRbeta library. MiXCR was run by TCRdb on the PCR reads, yielding one entry per CDR3 protein. The sample consists of roughly 150,000 distinct CDR3 sequences, roughly 10% of them appearing once. The sequencing here drew on PBMCs, taken before TCRalphabeta/CD19-depleted stem cell transplant. These TCRs come from a boy between 2 and 10 years old with acute myeloid leukemia, due to receive a stem cell transplant.

This clonotype appeared many times. This chain joins TRBV6-5 and TRBJ2-5; 7 bases map to TRBD2. Germline loops: CDR1 MNHEY, CDR2 SVGAGI. The CDR3 consists of 16 residues. J was trimmed by 2 bases and V by 2 bases; bases with no gene match: 8. The CDR3 DNA reads TGTGCCAGCAGTTACGGGTTAGCGGGCACGCAAGAGACCCAGTACTTC. It yields the protein CASSYGLAGTQETQYF.

This clonotype was found many times. In DNA, the CDR3 is TGCGCCAGCAGCTTCGAGAATTATAGCACAGATACGCAGTATTTT. Protein sequence: CASSFENYSTDTQYF. The V and J genes are TRBV5-1 and TRBJ2-3; D is ambiguous. V lost 2 bases, J lost 0 bases, and 10 bases lay in between. The CDR3 contains 15 residues. Per germline, CDR1 SGHRS and CDR2 YFSETQ.

This clonotype was counted at least ten times. V usage is TRBV20-1 and J usage is TRBJ1-2; D remains ambiguous. CDR1 DFQATT and CDR2 SNEGSKA come from the germline V gene (reference sequence). The CDR3 totals 13 residues. V was pared by 3 bases and J by 4 bases, with 12 bases between. The CDR3 DNA follows: TGCAGTGCTAGTCTAGGCCAAGGCTATGGCTACACCTTC. Translating it yields CSASLGQGYGYTF.

This clonotype was seen repeatedly, ten times or more. The chain has TRBV20-1 and TRBJ2-3, with 12 bases that match TRBD2. V lost 5 bases to trimming and J lost 2 bases; unmatched junction nucleotides: 11. The CDR3 has 17 residues. In germline, CDR1 is DFQATT, CDR2 SNEGSKA (reference sequence). In DNA, the CDR3 is TGCAGTGCTGAAGGGCTAGCGGGGGGGCAGGTCACAGATACGCAGTATTTT. Its protein product is CSAEGLAGGQVTDTQYF.

The V call is TRBV12-3 or TRBV12-4, the J call TRBJ2-1, with D maybe TRBD2 (6 bases). Deletions cut 8 bases from V and 4 bases from J, with 21 bases between. The CDR3 length is 16 residues. CDR3 protein: CASEPQGGMGYNEQFF. Here the CDR3 DNA reads TGTGCCAGCGAACCCCAGGGAGGCATGGGTTACAATGAGCAGTTCTTC.

This clonotype was recorded many times. The chain recombines TRBV29-1 with TRBJ2-5, with a possible D match to TRBD1 (7 bases). The germline V gene encodes CDR1 SQVTM and CDR2 ANQGSEA. Deletions cut 8 bases from V and 5 bases from J, with 18 bases between. CDR3 length: 13 amino acids. The CDR3 nucleotides are TGCAGCACAATGGAGGGGGCCCGGGAGACCCAGTACTTC. This gives the protein CSTMEGARETQYF.

This clonotype was counted at least ten times. The rearrangement uses TRBV9 and TRBJ2-1; TRBD2 matches at 10 bases. The CDR3 is made up of 15 amino acids. Germline V gene sequence: CDR1 SGDLS, CDR2 YYNGEE. V gave up 4 bases and J gave up 5 bases; unmatched junction bases: 6. The CDR3 DNA reads TGTGCCAGCAGCTCTAGCGGGGGAGATCACAATGAGCAGTTCTTC. It specifies CASSSSGGDHNEQFF.

This clonotype was recorded many times. The chain joins TRBV5-6 to TRBJ2-5; 9 bases match TRBD1. This CDR3 comprises 16 residues. V lost 1 base to trimming and J lost 0 bases; unmatched junction nucleotides: 4. Per the germline V gene, CDR1 is SGHDT and CDR2 is YYEEEE. The CDR3 DNA is TGTGCCAGCAGCTTGACGGGACAGGGATACCAAGAGACCCAGTACTTC. It codes for CASSLTGQGYQETQYF.

In this sample, this clonotype turned up many times. The rearrangement joins TRBV20-1 to TRBJ2-5; TRBD2 aligns across 8 bases. V trimming: 0 bases; J trimming: 5 bases; junction bases outside the gene matches: 11. CDR1 is DFQATT and CDR2 is SNEGSKA in the germline V gene (reference sequence). This CDR3 has 16 amino acids. The CDR3 nucleotides read TGCAGTGCTAGAGACCGAGGGGGACTAGAGGGCGAGACCCAGTACTTC. The encoded protein is CSARDRGGLEGETQYF.

Regarding this clonotype: The junction differs from germline at one of its ends, possibly a read error. The chain uses TRBV10-3 and TRBJ1-4, with 8 bases identical to TRBD1. Germline CDR1 is ENHRY and CDR2 is SYGVKD. The CDR3 sequence is 16 residues long. This CDR3 is CAISATRTGTIEKLFF. Written as DNA, the CDR3 is TGTGCCATCAGTGCGACCCGGACAGGGACTATTGAAAAACTGTTTTTT.

This clonotype occurred a few times. The junction differs from germline at one of its ends, possibly a read error. V usage is TRBV20-1 and J usage is TRBJ1-2; D call uncertain. The CDR3 covers 11 residues. Germline lookup yields CDR1 DFQATT and CDR2 SNEGSKA (reference sequence). In DNA, the CDR3 is TGCAGTGCTGGAATACTGGACGGCTACCCCTTC. This translates into CSAGILDGYPF.

This clonotype was seen repeatedly, ten times or more. The V call is TRBV7-9, the J call TRBJ2-1, with a possible D match to TRBD1 (6 bases). Germline values: CDR1 SEHNR, CDR2 FQNEAQ (reference sequence). The germline V and J ends were trimmed by 6 bases and 0 bases, with 15 bases remaining between them. The CDR3 length is 16 residues. The CDR3: CASSTGQFSSYNEQFF. In DNA form, the CDR3 reads TGTGCCAGCAGTACAGGACAGTTTAGCTCCTACAATGAGCAGTTCTTC. The variable domain in full, completed from reference TRBV7-9 and TRBJ2-1, reads DTGVSQNPRHKITKRGQNVTFRCDPISEHNRLYWYRQTLGQGPEFLTYFQNEAQLEKSRLLSDRFSAERPKGSFSTLEIQRTEQGDSAMYLCASSTGQFSSYNEQFFGPGTRLTVL.

This clonotype has a count of ten or more. This rearrangement joins TRBV6-5 to TRBJ2-1; weak D call: TRBD1 (5 bases). Germline CDR1 reads MNHEY; CDR2 reads SVGAGI. The germline V and J ends were trimmed by 5 bases and 9 bases, with 11 bases remaining between them. This CDR3 spans 12 amino acids. The CDR3 loop reads CASSPQGSEQFF. The CDR3 nucleotides are TGTGCCAGCAGTCCTCAGGGTAGTGAGCAGTTCTTC.

This clonotype was seen ten or more times. This sequence joins TRBV7-9 and TRBJ2-1, with TRBD1 as a possible D gene (5 bases). V gave up 5 bases and J gave up 10 bases, with 12 bases separating them. The germline CDR1 and CDR2 sequences are SEHNR and FQNEAQ (reference sequence). The CDR3 sequence is 12 residues long. In DNA form, the CDR3 reads TGTGCCAGCAGCCCACAGGACCCGGAGCAGTTCTTC. Amino acid sequence: CASSPQDPEQFF.

This clonotype has a count of ten or more. The rearrangement links TRBV20-1 to TRBJ2-1; TRBD2 agrees at 12 bases. V lost 6 bases to trimming and J lost 10 bases; unmatched junction nucleotides: 13. Germline-derived CDR1 and CDR2 are DFQATT and SNEGSKA (reference sequence). This CDR3 spans 15 amino acids. DNA for the CDR3: TGCAGTGCCGAAGATAACACACTAGCGGGGGGAGAGCAGTTCTTC. Its protein product is CSAEDNTLAGGEQFF.

This clonotype was counted ten times or more. The chain recombines TRBV12-3 or TRBV12-4 with TRBJ2-1; D possibly matches TRBD1 or TRBD2 (6 bases each). V was cut by 3 bases and J by 5 bases, with 11 bases left in between. The CDR3 extends over 14 amino acids. The DNA of the CDR3 is TGTGCCAGCAGTTTCTGGGGGGCGAACAATGAGCAGTTCTTC. Translated, it gives CASSFWGANNEQFF.

Concerning this clonotype: This may stem from a read error, because a much larger clone lies one nucleotide away. This is likely a read error, given that the CDR3 carries no conserved phenylalanine or tryptophan at its end. This rearrangement joins TRBV5-1 to TRBJ2-7; TRBD2 might be the D (5 bases). Germline CDR1 reads SGHRS; CDR2 reads YFSETQ. The CDR3 loop spans 14 amino acids. The ends were cut back, 0 bases at V and 4 bases at J, with 11 bases in the middle. The CDR3 loop is CASSLGGQVYEQYL. The CDR3 coding sequence is TGCGCCAGCAGCTTGGGCGGGCAGGTTTACGAGCAGTACCTC.

This clonotype showed up many times. The chain has TRBV20-1 and TRBJ2-5, with D uncertain. Trimming shortened V by 4 bases and J by 5 bases, and 14 bases separated the two germline ends. Per the germline V gene, CDR1 is DFQATT and CDR2 is SNEGSKA (reference sequence). The CDR3 loop spans 13 amino acids. CDR3 DNA sequence: TGCAGTGCTAAAAGGGTAGGGTCCGAGACCCAGTACTTC. This encodes CSAKRVGSETQYF.

V and J are TRBV6-2 or TRBV6-3 and TRBJ1-1; no firm D call. This CDR3 has 13 residues. Trimming shortened V by 4 bases and J by 5 bases, and 11 bases separated the two germline ends. Germline CDR1 reads MNHEY; CDR2 reads SVGEGT. CDR3 loop: CASSSEGRTEAFF. CDR3 DNA: TGTGCCAGCAGTTCTGAGGGCAGGACTGAAGCTTTCTTT.

In this sample, this clonotype turned up many times. V is TRBV20-1 and J is TRBJ2-1, with TRBD2 matching over 8 bases. The germline CDR1 and CDR2 sequences are DFQATT and SNEGSKA (reference sequence). The CDR3 runs 14 residues. The V segment lost 3 bases and the J segment 6 bases; nucleotides outside the gene matches: 7. The DNA for the CDR3 is TGCAGTGCTAGGGTGTCGGGAGGGCCCAATGAGCAGTTCTTC. It specifies CSARVSGGPNEQFF.

This clonotype has a count of ten or more. The rearrangement joins TRBV5-1 to TRBJ2-2, with TRBD1 as a possible D gene (5 bases). The length of the CDR3 is 14 residues. From germline, CDR1 is SGHRS and CDR2 YFSETQ. V gave up 2 bases and J gave up 8 bases, with 13 bases separating them. The CDR3 is CASSFFQGRGELFF. CDR3 in DNA: TGCGCCAGCAGCTTCTTCCAGGGCCGGGGGGAGCTGTTTTTT.

This chain links TRBV27 with TRBJ2-3; 7 positions match TRBD2. The CDR3 contains 20 residues. V dropped 6 bases and J dropped 2; count of bases not matched to a gene: 23. From germline, CDR1 is MNHEY and CDR2 SMNVEV (reference sequence). CDR3 bases: TGTGCCAGCAGCTCCGCGTCGGGACTACAGCGGGTGTTTACCACAGATACGCAGTATTTT. Translating gives CASSSASGLQRVFTTDTQYF.

This clonotype has at least ten counts. This sequence joins TRBV21-1 and TRBJ2-2; the D call in the table, TRBD2, was not verified against the DNA. TRBV21-1 is listed as a pseudogene. The CDR3 length is 19 residues. Here the CDR3 DNA reads TGTGCCAGCAGCAAAACGCGGCCGGGACTAGCGGATAACACCGGGGAGCTGTTTTTT. Its translation is CASSKTRPGLADNTGELFF.